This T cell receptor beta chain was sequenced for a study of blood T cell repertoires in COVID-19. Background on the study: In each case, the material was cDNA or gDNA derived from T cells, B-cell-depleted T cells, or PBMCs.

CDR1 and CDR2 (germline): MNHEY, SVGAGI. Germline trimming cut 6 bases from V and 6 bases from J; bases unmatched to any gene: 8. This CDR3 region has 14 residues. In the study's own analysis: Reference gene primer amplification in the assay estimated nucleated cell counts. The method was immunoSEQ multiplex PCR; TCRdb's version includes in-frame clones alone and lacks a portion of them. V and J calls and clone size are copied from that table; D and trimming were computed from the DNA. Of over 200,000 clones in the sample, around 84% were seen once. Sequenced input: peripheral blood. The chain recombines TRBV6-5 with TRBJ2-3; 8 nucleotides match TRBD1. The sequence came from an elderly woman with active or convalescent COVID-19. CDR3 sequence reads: CASSLDRASDTQYF. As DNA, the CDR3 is TGTGCCAGCAGCCTGGACAGGGCATCGGATACGCAGTATTTT.